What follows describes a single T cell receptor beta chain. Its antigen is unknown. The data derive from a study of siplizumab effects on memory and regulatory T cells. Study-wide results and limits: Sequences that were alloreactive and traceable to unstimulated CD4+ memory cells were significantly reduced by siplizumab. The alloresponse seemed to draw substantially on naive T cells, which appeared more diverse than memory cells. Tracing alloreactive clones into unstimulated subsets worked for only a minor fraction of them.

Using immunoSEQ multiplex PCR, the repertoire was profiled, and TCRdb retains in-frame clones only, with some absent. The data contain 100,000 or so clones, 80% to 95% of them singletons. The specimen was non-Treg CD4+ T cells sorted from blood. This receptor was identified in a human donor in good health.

Written as DNA, the CDR3 is TGCAGCGTTCTGGACAGGGCCTACGAGCAGTACTTC. Its translation: CSVLDRAYEQYF. V and J are TRBV29-1 and TRBJ2-7; 8 bases match TRBD1. This CDR3 spans 12 amino acids. With V trimmed by 5 bases and J by 2 bases, 2 bases remained unmatched. Germline values: CDR1 SQVTM, CDR2 ANQGSEA.